This is a list of T cell receptor beta chains from one sample in a study of T cell changes during pregnancy in multiple sclerosis. Repertoires were generated with immunoSEQ multiplex PCR, while TCRdb's copy carries only in-frame clones and drops some. The top ten clones hold approximately 2.4% of a sample with some 81,000 clones, about 93% of them seen once. The specimen comprised peripheral blood, sampled after pregnancy. Source of these receptors: a female donor in good health, enrolled as a control in a pregnancy study. CDR3s include the opening cysteine and the closing phenylalanine or tryptophan. D genes are given only for firm matches. Part of the rows lack a size; the others show once, few, many or a class for expanded clones.

d_call,v_call,j_call,clone_size,cdr3_nt,cdr3_aa
TRBD2,TRBV28,TRBJ2-7,once,TGTGCCAGCAGTACTAGCGGGACCTACGAGCAGTACTTC,CASSTSGTYEQYF
NA,TRBV14,TRBJ1-1,NA,TGTGCCAGCAGCCTAGCACAGGGCACTGAAGCTTTCTTT,CASSLAQGTEAFF
NA,TRBV6-6,TRBJ2-1,NA,TGTGCCAGCAGTTACCCGACTAGGATCTCCTACAATGAGCAGTTCTTC,CASSYPTRISYNEQFF
NA,TRBV2,TRBJ2-4,NA,TGTGCCGGATCAGGATTAAACATTCAGTACTTC,CAGSGLNIQYF
NA,TRBV19,TRBJ2-2,NA,TGTGCCAGTATCAGGGCCGAATCCGAGCTAGCCGGGGAGCTGTTTTTT,CASIRAESELAGELFF
NA,TRBV5-5,TRBJ1-3,NA,TGTGCCAGCAGCGTCCTGCCAGGCTCTGGAAACACCATATATTTT,CASSVLPGSGNTIYF
TRBD2,TRBV5-1,TRBJ2-2,NA,TGCGCCAGCAGCTTGCGCCCCACTAGCGGGAGTCCGGCGAACACCGGGGAGCTGTTTTTT,CASSLRPTSGSPANTGELFF
NA,TRBV5-1,TRBJ2-7,NA,TGCGCCAGCAGCGTAGGGGTCGAGCAGTACTTC,CASSVGVEQYF
NA,TRBV21-1,TRBJ1-4,few,TGTGCCAGCAGCAAAGACGGGGGTCAACAACATGAAAAACTGTTTTTT,CASSKDGGQQHEKLFF
NA,TRBV28,TRBJ1-1,once,TGTGCCAGCAGTTTGGCAGGTGAAGCTTTCTTT,CASSLAGEAFF
NA,TRBV6-4,TRBJ2-1,NA,TGTGCCAGCAGCCCCTTCGAGAGCTCCTACAATGAGCAGTTCTTC,CASSPFESSYNEQFF
TRBD2,TRBV2,TRBJ2-3,NA,TGTGCCAGCAGTGCCAACGCCGGGGTAGCGGGAAGGCGCGCAGATACGCAGTATTTT,CASSANAGVAGRRADTQYF
TRBD1,TRBV7-9,TRBJ1-4,once,TGTGCCAGCAGCTTTGGACAGGGCTGGGAAAAACTGTTTTTT,CASSFGQGWEKLFF
NA,TRBV7-2,TRBJ2-3,NA,TGTGCCAGCAGCTCGGAGGTTACGCAGTATTTT,CASSSEVTQYF
TRBD1,TRBV19,TRBJ1-2,NA,TGTGCCAGTAGTCGTAAGTCCGGGACAGCTACTAACTATGGCTACACCTTC,CASSRKSGTATNYGYTF
NA,TRBV19,TRBJ2-1,NA,TGTGCCGCGGTCGACCGTGGAGAGCAGTTCTTC,CAAVDRGEQFF
TRBD1,TRBV5-1,TRBJ2-7,NA,TGCGCCAGCAGCACGGGGACAGGGATCTACGAGCAGTACTTC,CASSTGTGIYEQYF
NA,TRBV19,TRBJ1-2,NA,TGTGCCAGTAAACCCGGACAGTTCCCCGGTTATGGCTACACCTTC,CASKPGQFPGYGYTF
NA,TRBV7-9,TRBJ1-2,NA,TGTGCCAGCAGCCGACCTACAGGGTTGGATGGCTACACCTTC,CASSRPTGLDGYTF
TRBD2,TRBV28,TRBJ2-7,NA,TGTGCCAGCAGTGAAACAGGGGCGACTAGCGGGAGGGCGATCGACTACGAGCAGTACTTC,CASSETGATSGRAIDYEQYF
TRBD2,TRBV5-6,TRBJ2-2,once,TGTGCCAGCAGCCCAACGTCAGGGACTAGCTCCCCCGGGGAGCTGTTTTTT,CASSPTSGTSSPGELFF
NA,TRBV5-8,TRBJ1-1,NA,TGTGCCAGCAGCTTGGTCAGGACAGTCACTGAAGCTTTCTTT,CASSLVRTVTEAFF
NA,TRBV6-6,TRBJ1-1,NA,TGTGCCAGCAGTTACCGGGAAGAAGCTTTCTTT,CASSYREEAFF
NA,TRBV19,TRBJ2-5,NA,TGTGCCAGTAGTATCGGTTCCAGGTGGGAGACCCAGTACTTC,CASSIGSRWETQYF
TRBD1,TRBV28,TRBJ2-5,NA,TGTGCCAGCAGCCCTAGACAGGGGGCAAAGACCCAGTACTTC,CASSPRQGAKTQYF
NA,TRBV2,TRBJ1-2,NA,TGTGCCAGCAGTGGCGGACTCAACTATGGCTACACCTTC,CASSGGLNYGYTF
NA,TRBV2,TRBJ1-6,NA,TGTGCCAGCAGTGAATCAGGGAACGGTTCACCCCTCCACTTT,CASSESGNGSPLHF
TRBD2,TRBV5-6,TRBJ2-3,NA,TGTGCCAGCAGCTACCTTAGCGGGAGTCGGGCAGATACGCAGTATTTT,CASSYLSGSRADTQYF
NA,TRBV6-6,TRBJ1-6,NA,TGTGCCAGCTTCGACAGCTACCTCAATTCACCCCTCCACTTT,CASFDSYLNSPLHF
NA,TRBV6-5,TRBJ2-5,NA,TGTGCCAGCAGTTACGCGGGGCATGCCCAAGAGACCCAGTACTTC,CASSYAGHAQETQYF
NA,TRBV9,TRBJ2-7,NA,TGTGCCAGCAGCCCTCACGGGGGGCTCTACGAGCGGTACTTC,CASSPHGGLYERYF
TRBD1,TRBV9,TRBJ1-5,NA,TGTGCCAGCAGCGAAAGGGGGCTTCAGCCCCAGCATTTT,CASSERGLQPQHF
NA,TRBV30,TRBJ1-2,NA,TGTGCCTGGAGTGGCAAACGGACAGAAGAGTTTAACTATGGCTACACCTTC,CAWSGKRTEEFNYGYTF
NA,TRBV29-1,TRBJ2-7,NA,TGCAGCGTTACTGGCGGTCCCTACGAGCAGTACTTC,CSVTGGPYEQYF
NA,TRBV9,TRBJ1-3,NA,TGTGCCAGCAGCGCTGGCGGCGGCAGCTCTGGAAACACCATATATTTT,CASSAGGGSSGNTIYF
NA,TRBV5-5,TRBJ2-7,NA,TGTGCCAGCACATCCGCAGGGGCACAGTACGAGCAGTACTTC,CASTSAGAQYEQYF
TRBD1,TRBV29-1,TRBJ1-4,NA,TGCAGCGTCGCAGGGGGGATAGGGGAAAAACTGTTTTTT,CSVAGGIGEKLFF
TRBD2,TRBV5-1,TRBJ2-1,NA,TGCGCCAGCAGCTTCAAACTAGCGGGTTACAATGAGCAGTTCTTC,CASSFKLAGYNEQFF
NA,TRBV5-8,TRBJ1-4,once,TGTGCCAGCAGCTTGGGGTCGGGGGCAACTAATGAAAAACTGTTTTTT,CASSLGSGATNEKLFF
NA,TRBV7-9,TRBJ2-7,NA,TGTGCCAGCAGCTCTAGGACAGACACCTCCTACGAGCAGTACTTC,CASSSRTDTSYEQYF
NA,TRBV5-1,TRBJ1-1,NA,TGCGCCAGCAGCTTGGCCCCAGCGTTGAACACTGAAGCTTTCTTT,CASSLAPALNTEAFF
NA,TRBV7-3,TRBJ2-7,NA,TGTGCCAGCAGCTTAGACGGCGGGATTTACGAGCAGTACTTC,CASSLDGGIYEQYF
NA,TRBV10-2,TRBJ2-5,NA,TGCGCCAGCGCTCAAAGACAGGTCCTACTGCAAGAGACCCAGTACTTC,CASAQRQVLLQETQYF
TRBD2,TRBV28,TRBJ2-1,NA,TGTGCCAGCAGTCGTAGCGGGAAGGAGCAGTTCTTC,CASSRSGKEQFF
NA,TRBV5-1,TRBJ2-7,NA,TGCGCCAGCAGCTTGACCTATGGACAAGTCTACGAGCAGTACTTC,CASSLTYGQVYEQYF
NA,TRBV11-2,TRBJ2-7,once,TGTGCCAGCAGCGAGGGGGGGTTTTACTCCTACGAGCAGTACTTC,CASSEGGFYSYEQYF
TRBD1,TRBV4-1,TRBJ2-5,NA,TGCGCCAGCAGCCCCTTGGACAGGGAAAAAGAGACCCAGTACTTC,CASSPLDREKETQYF
TRBD2,TRBV6-5,TRBJ2-7,NA,TGTGCCAGCAGTTACCCCAGCGGGGGCGAGCAGTACTTC,CASSYPSGGEQYF
NA,TRBV30,TRBJ2-5,NA,TGTGCCTGGAGTGTATCGCGCGAGACCCAGTACTTC,CAWSVSRETQYF
NA,TRBV15,TRBJ2-3,NA,TGTGCCACCAGCAGAGTCCTAGGCAGTCTCACAGATACGCAGTATTTT,CATSRVLGSLTDTQYF
NA,TRBV7-2,TRBJ1-2,NA,TGTGCCAGCAGCTTAGTGGGCAGGGGCACTAACTATGGCTACACCTTC,CASSLVGRGTNYGYTF
TRBD1,TRBV27,TRBJ2-1,NA,TGTGCCAGCAGAGGACAGGTGTCCTTCTACAATGAGCAGTTCTTC,CASRGQVSFYNEQFF
NA,TRBV7-2,TRBJ2-2,NA,TGTGCCAGCAGCTTAGGACTAGTGGACACCGGGGAGCTGTTTTTT,CASSLGLVDTGELFF
NA,TRBV4-3,TRBJ1-4,NA,TGCGCCAGCAGCCGAGCTGCGACCACGAGGGAAAAACTGTTTTTT,CASSRAATTREKLFF
TRBD1,TRBV28,TRBJ2-1,NA,TGTGCCAGCAGGTGGGGTGCAGGGGGTAGTGAGCAGTTCTTC,CASRWGAGGSEQFF
TRBD2,TRBV14,TRBJ2-2,NA,TGTGCCAGCAGCCAAGCCCCGTTGCGGGAGGGCCCCGGGGAGCTGTTTTTT,CASSQAPLREGPGELFF
TRBD1,TRBV4-3,TRBJ2-3,NA,TGCGCCAGCAGCCAAACAGGGGCTAGCACAGATACGCAGTATTTT,CASSQTGASTDTQYF
NA,TRBV5-1,TRBJ2-3,NA,TGCGCCAGCGGGGGCTCGGGGGGCCAGCTTACAGATACGCAGTATTTT,CASGGSGGQLTDTQYF
NA,TRBV9,TRBJ2-7,NA,TGTGCCAGCAGCTTGGACAGTGGGGAGCAGTACTTC,CASSLDSGEQYF